This TCR beta chain derives from a study of regulatory T cells in long-lasting Graves disease. Building the TCR beta libraries relied on iRepertoire HTBI primers, and CDR3 regions underwent Arm-PCR. TCRdb passed the multiplex PCR reads through MiXCR, listing each CDR3 protein once. The sample records 350,000 to 550,000 distinct CDR3 sequences, 11% to 15% being singletons. As for time point: newly diagnosed GD, antithyroid drugs for less than 3 months. The TCR library was made from RNA extracted from PBMCs. On this clonotype: A read error may produce the germline difference seen at one junction end.

These data were also filed under a second study, of T cells in Graves' hyperthyroidism and ophthalmopathy.

This TCR derives from a woman in her forties or fifties with Graves disease. Sample: peripheral blood mononuclear cells (PBMCs), taken at new diagnosis, from a patient treated with antithyroid drugs.

CDR3 sequence: CASSQTSGYNEQFF. Here the CDR3 DNA reads TGTGCCAGCAGTCAGACTAGCGGGTACAATGAGCAGTTCTTC. This sequence joins TRBV4-1 and TRBJ2-1, with TRBD2 identical over 10 bases. CDR1 MGHRA and CDR2 YSYEKL come from the germline V gene. The CDR3 consists of 14 residues.